This T cell receptor beta chain came from a study of shared clonotypes between healthy human individuals. Healthy adults negative for HIV, lacking recent acute infections or vaccinations, served as donors. The table came from immunoSEQ multiplex PCR; TCRdb's copy has only in-frame clones and leaves some out. The table includes 2 million or so clones, 85% to 95% detected once. This CDR3 is built from 14 residues. Germline V gives CDR1 SQVTM, CDR2 ANQGSEA. The ends were cut back, 3 bases at V and 12 bases at J, with 21 bases in the middle. The TCR was taken from a man between 18 and 29 years old in good health. The chain couples TRBV29-1 to TRBJ2-1; possibly TRBD2 for D (5 bases). The specimen was naive CD4+ T cells sorted from blood. Noted subset: CD45RA+ positively selected. The CDR3 spells CSVDAVRTFGGQFF. CDR3 sequence (DNA): TGCAGCGTTGACGCAGTCCGGACCTTCGGAGGGCAGTTCTTC.